The rows below give T cell receptor beta chains drawn from one sample of a study of cytomegalovirus exposure and HLA in healthy donors. Only in-frame clones appear in the TCRdb table, and some are missing; sequencing was by immunoSEQ multiplex PCR. The profile shows about 95,000 clones, about 80% of them singletons. Sequences were obtained from PBMCs. Receptors were obtained from a young man in good health and CMV-seropositive. Both conserved end residues are part of each CDR3. The order of the fields is clone size, CDR3 length, D gene, V gene, J gene, CDR3 DNA, CDR3 protein. D genes are given only for firm matches. Clone size is stated in some rows and not others, as once, few, many or a class when expanded.

once	17	-	TRBV4-1	TRBJ2-3	TGCGCCAGCAGCCACCAGGGCCGACAGAGAGGAAGAGATACGCAGTATTTT	CASSHQGRQRGRDTQYF
-	15	TRBD1	TRBV30	TRBJ2-7	TGTGCCTGGAGTAATGCAGGGACAGCCTCCTACGAGCAGTACTTC	CAWSNAGTASYEQYF
-	16	-	TRBV19	TRBJ1-5	TGTGCCAGTAGTTTTAGGCCCGGAGGGCCCAGGCAGCCCCAGCATTTT	CASSFRPGGPRQPQHF
-	13	-	TRBV5-1	TRBJ2-7	TGCGCCAGCAGCTTGGAGCAGGTCGGCGAGCAGTACTTC	CASSLEQVGEQYF
-	18	TRBD2	TRBV10-3	TRBJ2-1	TGTGCCATCAGTGAGCCTAGCGGGGGGCCCCTAGTCTACAATGAGCAGTTCTTC	CAISEPSGGPLVYNEQFF
-	15	TRBD2	TRBV7-9	TRBJ2-1	TGTGCCAGCATATGGGGTAGCGGGGGGGAGAATGAGCAGTTCTTC	CASIWGSGGENEQFF
few	12	-	TRBV11-2	TRBJ2-7	TGTGCCAGCAGCTTAGGGCGGTACGAGCAGTACTTC	CASSLGRYEQYF
many	16	TRBD2	TRBV4-3	TRBJ2-2	TGCGCCAGCAGCCAACTAGCGGGAGTGAGCACCGGGGAGCTGTTTTTT	CASSQLAGVSTGELFF
-	14	TRBD2	TRBV7-2	TRBJ2-3	TGTGCCAGCAGCCGCGGGGGGCCCTTGGATACGCAGTATTTT	CASSRGGPLDTQYF
-	17	TRBD2	TRBV5-1	TRBJ2-7	TGCGCCAGCAGCAGGGGGGCTAGCGGGAGCGCTTCCTACGAGCAGTACTTC	CASSRGASGSASYEQYF
-	15	TRBD2	TRBV6-5	TRBJ2-1	TGTGCCAGCAGTTACTCTAGCGGGGGACCCTATGAGCAGTTCTTC	CASSYSSGGPYEQFF
-	14	-	TRBV18	TRBJ2-5	TGTGCCAGCTCACCAGGAGGGTACCAAGAGACCCAGTACTTC	CASSPGGYQETQYF
-	14	-	TRBV2	TRBJ1-2	TGTGCCAGCAGTGGTCAACAGGGTGTTGGTGGCTACACCTTC	CASSGQQGVGGYTF
-	13	-	TRBV19	TRBJ1-5	TGTGCCAGTAGTATAGCTATTCCTCAGCCCCAGCATTTT	CASSIAIPQPQHF
-	17	TRBD1	TRBV6-4	TRBJ2-6	TGTGCCAGTAAGGGCACAGGGGGTGGTTCCGGGGCCAACGTCCTGACTTTC	CASKGTGGGSGANVLTF
few	16	-	TRBV6-6	TRBJ2-5	TGTGCCAGCAGTCGATACAGGGATCCGGTTGAGGAGACCCAGTACTTC	CASSRYRDPVEETQYF
-	15	-	TRBV7-2	TRBJ2-5	TGTGCCAGCAGAACCGGGGTAGGGTTCGGAGAGACCCAGTACTTC	CASRTGVGFGETQYF
-	14	-	TRBV7-9	TRBJ1-1	TGTGCCAGCACCACAGGGTCTGGGAACACTGAAGCTTTCTTT	CASTTGSGNTEAFF
-	16	-	TRBV23-1	TRBJ2-2	TGCGCCAGCAGTCAACCCCCCCAGACGAACACCGGGGAGCTGTTTTTT	CASSQPPQTNTGELFF
many	16	TRBD1	TRBV4-3	TRBJ1-4	TGCGCCAGCAGCCAAGAAACGGGACAGGGTTATGAAAAACTGTTTTTT	CASSQETGQGYEKLFF
-	17	TRBD2	TRBV29-1	TRBJ2-2	TGCAGCGTTGCCCTGAGCGGGAGGGTCCTGAGGACCGGGGAGCTGTTTTTT	CSVALSGRVLRTGELFF
-	14	-	TRBV6-6	TRBJ1-4	TGTGCCAGCAGTTACCGAGGGGGTAATGAAAAACTGTTTTTT	CASSYRGGNEKLFF
-	15	-	TRBV19	TRBJ1-6	TGTGCCAGTAGTATGGGCCACTCCTATAATTCACCCCTCCACTTT	CASSMGHSYNSPLHF
once	20	TRBD2	TRBV9	TRBJ2-2	TGTGCCAGCAGCGTAGCTCCCCGGGTGGGCGGGAGATTAGCCACCGGGGAGCTGTTTTTT	CASSVAPRVGGRLATGELFF
-	16	TRBD2	TRBV7-2	TRBJ2-1	TGTGCCAGCAGCTTAATAAGAGCGGGAGGGCTCCGTGAGCAGTTCTTC	CASSLIRAGGLREQFF
-	16	-	TRBV6-1	TRBJ1-5	TGTGCCAGCAGTGAATGGTCAGGGGCGGGCAATCAGCCCCAGCATTTT	CASSEWSGAGNQPQHF
once	13	TRBD1	TRBV5-1	TRBJ2-7	TGCGCCAGCAGCGTGACAGGGGCGGACGAGCAGTACTTC	CASSVTGADEQYF
-	14	-	TRBV18	TRBJ1-2	TGTGCCAGCTCACCCCAACCGGACAGCTATGGCTACACCTTC	CASSPQPDSYGYTF
-	13	-	TRBV4-3	TRBJ2-7	TGCGCCAGCAGCCAAGAGGGGGGCTACGAGCAGTACTTC	CASSQEGGYEQYF
-	16	-	TRBV13	TRBJ1-2	TGTGCCAGCAGCTCGAATCTACCACAGGGAAACTATGGCTACACCTTC	CASSSNLPQGNYGYTF
once	14	-	TRBV10-3	TRBJ1-2	TGTGCCATCAGTGAGACAGGGACGAGCTATGGCTACACCTTC	CAISETGTSYGYTF
-	17	TRBD2	TRBV10-3	TRBJ2-1	TGTGCCATCAGTGTGTTGACTAGCGGGGAGATGGGCAATGAGCAGTTCTTC	CAISVLTSGEMGNEQFF
few	16	TRBD2	TRBV4-1	TRBJ2-3	TGCGCCAGCAGCCCCGGACTAGCGGGGGGGCGGGATACGCAGTATTTT	CASSPGLAGGRDTQYF
-	17	TRBD2	TRBV10-3	TRBJ2-2	TGTGCCATCAGACGGACTAGCGGGAGTTTTAACACCGGGGAGCTGTTTTTT	CAIRRTSGSFNTGELFF
-	13	-	TRBV18	TRBJ1-1	TGTGCCAGCTCACCCCCTGGGACACCTGAAGCTTTCTTT	CASSPPGTPEAFF
-	16	TRBD1	TRBV18	TRBJ1-1	TGTGCCAGCTCACCACCGAGACAGGGTAGGGGCACTGAAGCTTTCTTT	CASSPPRQGRGTEAFF
-	15	TRBD2	TRBV5-6	TRBJ2-7	TGTGCCAGCAGCTTCCTAGCGGGAGGGCCCTACGAGCAGTACTTC	CASSFLAGGPYEQYF
-	15	-	TRBV6-6	TRBJ1-5	TGTGCCAGCAGACCCATGGGGGCTGGCAATCAGCCCCAGCATTTT	CASRPMGAGNQPQHF
-	15	-	TRBV19	TRBJ1-2	TGTGCCAGTAGTATTGTGGGACTCGGTAACCATGGCTACACCTTC	CASSIVGLGNHGYTF
-	17	TRBD1	TRBV7-8	TRBJ1-1	TGTGCCAGCAGCGTCCGGGACAGGGGATTTCGGAACACTGAAGCTTTCTTT	CASSVRDRGFRNTEAFF
-	13	TRBD1	TRBV29-1	TRBJ2-3	TGCAGCGTTGTCGGGACAGGGATAGATACGCAGTATTTT	CSVVGTGIDTQYF
-	13	-	TRBV7-9	TRBJ2-1	TGTGCCAGCAGCCCTGGGGGACAATCTGAGCAGTTCTTC	CASSPGGQSEQFF
-	15	TRBD1	TRBV7-9	TRBJ1-4	TGTGCCAGCAGCTTCGACAGGGAGGCTAATGAAAAACTGTTTTTT	CASSFDREANEKLFF
-	14	TRBD1	TRBV6-4	TRBJ1-2	TGTGCCAGCAGCCCGGGACAGGGCAACTATGGCTACACCTTC	CASSPGQGNYGYTF
-	16	TRBD1	TRBV6-5	TRBJ1-2	TGTGCCAGCAGTTCAGGGACAGGGCTTCATCTCTATGGCTACACCTTC	CASSSGTGLHLYGYTF
-	16	-	TRBV13	TRBJ1-5	TGTGCCAGCAGCTTAGCGGGGGGCTATAGCAATCAGCCCCAGCATTTT	CASSLAGGYSNQPQHF
once	14	-	TRBV9	TRBJ1-2	TGTGCTGTGGGAGGGCAGGGTGGGAGCTATGGCTACACCTTC	CAVGGQGGSYGYTF
-	15	-	TRBV15	TRBJ1-2	TGTGCCACCAGCAGAGATAGGCGTCAGGGGCCTGGCTACACCTTC	CATSRDRRQGPGYTF
-	15	-	TRBV4-3	TRBJ1-4	TGCGCCAGCAGCGATGCACTAACAGGTGATGAAAAACTGTTTTTT	CASSDALTGDEKLFF
-	15	-	TRBV6-1	TRBJ2-7	TGTGCCAGCAGTGCCCGGGACACCGCAGGGTACGAGCAGTACTTC	CASSARDTAGYEQYF
-	14	-	TRBV29-1	TRBJ1-5	TGCAGCGTTGAATCAGGGGAGTCTTGGCAGCCCCAGCATTTT	CSVESGESWQPQHF
-	15	-	TRBV7-9	TRBJ2-3	TGTGCCAGCAGCCTTGCCGGGGGAACGACAGATACGCAGTATTTT	CASSLAGGTTDTQYF
-	14	TRBD2	TRBV5-1	TRBJ2-3	TGCGCCAGCAGACCGGCTACTAGCGGGAATACGCAGTATTTT	CASRPATSGNTQYF
-	16	-	TRBV18	TRBJ2-3	TGTGCCAGCTCACCAGGGGCAGTAGTTCGGACAGATACGCAGTATTTT	CASSPGAVVRTDTQYF
-	21	TRBD2	TRBV12-5	TRBJ2-1	TGTGCTAGTGGTTTGGTACCCGACGGGACTAGCGGTCTCAAAAGGGGCAATGAGCAGTTCTTC	CASGLVPDGTSGLKRGNEQFF
-	16	-	TRBV25-1	TRBJ1-2	TGTGCCAGCAGTGAACCCGGGGGGGAGAAGGACTATGGCTACACCTTC	CASSEPGGEKDYGYTF
once	13	-	TRBV9	TRBJ1-5	TGTGCCAGCAGCGTAGTGGCGGATCAGCCCCAGCATTTT	CASSVVADQPQHF
-	17	TRBD1	TRBV7-8	TRBJ2-6	TGTGCCAGCAGCTTGACAGGGGATGTAGGTGGGGCCAACGTCCTGACTTTC	CASSLTGDVGGANVLTF
-	18	-	TRBV30	TRBJ1-3	TGTGCCTGGAGTGCCGCAGGGGCTAGACATTCGGAAGGAAACACCATATATTTT	CAWSAAGARHSEGNTIYF